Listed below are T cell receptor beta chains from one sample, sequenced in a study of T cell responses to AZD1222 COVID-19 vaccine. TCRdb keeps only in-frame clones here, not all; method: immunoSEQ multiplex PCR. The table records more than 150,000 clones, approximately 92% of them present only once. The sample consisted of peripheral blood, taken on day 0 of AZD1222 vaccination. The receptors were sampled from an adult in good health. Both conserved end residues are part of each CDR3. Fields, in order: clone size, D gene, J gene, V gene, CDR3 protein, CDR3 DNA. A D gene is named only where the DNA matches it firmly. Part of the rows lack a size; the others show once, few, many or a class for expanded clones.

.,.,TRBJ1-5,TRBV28,CASSSPTAYQPQHF,TGTGCCAGCAGTTCCCCGACCGCTTATCAGCCCCAGCATTTT
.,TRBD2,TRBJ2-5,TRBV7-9,CASTPREAQETQYF,TGTGCCAGCACCCCCCGGGAGGCCCAAGAGACCCAGTACTTC
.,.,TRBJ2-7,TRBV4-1,CASSQVSYEQYF,TGCGCCAGCAGCCAAGTTTCCTACGAGCAGTACTTC
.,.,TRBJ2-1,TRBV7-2,CASSSRSSYNEQFF,TGTGCCAGCAGCTCTCGGAGCTCCTACAATGAGCAGTTCTTC
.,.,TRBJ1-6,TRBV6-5,CASSYSDYNSPLHF,TGTGCCAGCAGTTACTCAGATTATAATTCACCCCTCCACTTT
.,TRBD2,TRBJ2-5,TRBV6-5,CASIEAGGKETQYF,TGTGCCAGCATAGAGGCGGGAGGAAAGGAGACCCAGTACTTC
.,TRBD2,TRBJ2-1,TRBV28,CASRVSGGSSYNEQFF,TGTGCCAGCAGGGTTAGCGGGGGGAGCTCCTACAATGAGCAGTTCTTC
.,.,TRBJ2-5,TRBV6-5,CASSLGLQGGETQYF,TGTGCCAGCAGCCTTGGTTTGCAGGGTGGGGAGACCCAGTACTTC
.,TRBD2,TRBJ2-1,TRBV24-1,CATSSGTSTEQFF,TGTGCCACCAGCTCCGGGACTAGCACTGAGCAGTTCTTC
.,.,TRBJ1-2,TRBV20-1,CSAVGYGYTF,TGCAGTGCTGTAGGCTATGGCTACACCTTC
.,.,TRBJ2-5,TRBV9,CASSAGGTGLQTQYF,TGTGCCAGCAGCGCGGGGGGGACAGGGTTGCAGACCCAGTACTTC
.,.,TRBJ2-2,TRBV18,CASSLGQKRATGELFF,TGTGCCAGCTCACTCGGACAGAAGAGGGCCACCGGGGAGCTGTTTTTT
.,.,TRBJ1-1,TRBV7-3,CASSTGMNTEAFF,TGTGCCAGCAGCACGGGCATGAACACTGAAGCTTTCTTT
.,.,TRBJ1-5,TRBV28,CASSSRLARGF,TGTGCCAGCAGTTCCAGGCTTGCTCGGGGTTTT
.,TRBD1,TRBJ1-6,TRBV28,CASNHRDRDNSPLHF,TGTGCCAGCAATCACCGGGACAGAGACAATTCACCCCTCCACTTT
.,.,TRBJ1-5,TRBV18,CASSPPGEPQHF,TGTGCCAGCTCACCACCGGGGGAGCCCCAGCATTTT
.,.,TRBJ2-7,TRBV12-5,CASGSGAGASYEQYF,TGTGCTAGTGGTTCCGGGGCAGGGGCTTCCTACGAGCAGTACTTC
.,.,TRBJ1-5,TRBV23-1,CASSQNYQPQHF,TGCGCCAGCAGTCAAAATTATCAGCCCCAGCATTTT
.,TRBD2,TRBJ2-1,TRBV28,CASCPPGLADNEQFF,TGTGCCAGCTGCCCTCCGGGACTAGCGGACAATGAGCAGTTCTTC
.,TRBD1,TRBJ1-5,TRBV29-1,CSVGQGDQPQHF,TGCAGCGTGGGACAGGGGGATCAGCCCCAGCATTTT
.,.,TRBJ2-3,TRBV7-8,CASTMTVAFRTDTQYF,TGTGCCAGCACTATGACAGTGGCTTTTCGCACAGATACGCAGTATTTT
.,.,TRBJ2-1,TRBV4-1,CASSPGGRGRNNEQFF,TGCGCCAGCAGCCCCGGGGGCCGGGGGCGGAACAATGAGCAGTTCTTC
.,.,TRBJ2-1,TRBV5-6,CASSAEWQETYNEQFF,TGTGCCAGCAGCGCGGAATGGCAGGAAACCTACAATGAGCAGTTCTTC
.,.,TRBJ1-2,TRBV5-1,CASSLAPEYGYTF,TGCGCCAGCAGCTTGGCCCCAGAATATGGCTACACCTTC
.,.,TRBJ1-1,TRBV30,CAWRSGLNTEAFF,TGTGCCTGGAGGTCGGGGCTGAACACTGAAGCTTTCTTT
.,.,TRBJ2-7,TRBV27,CASDLHPGHRFEQYF,TGTGCCAGTGACTTACATCCGGGACATCGTTTCGAGCAGTACTTC
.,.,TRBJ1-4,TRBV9,CASSSSSGANEKLFF,TGTGCCAGCAGCTCGTCGTCGGGGGCTAATGAAAAACTGTTTTTT
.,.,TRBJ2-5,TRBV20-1,CSASDGKETQYF,TGCAGTGCTAGTGACGGTAAAGAGACCCAGTACTTC
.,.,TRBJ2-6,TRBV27,CASSARPGYGANVLTF,TGTGCCAGCAGTGCCCGTCCAGGGTATGGGGCCAACGTCCTGACTTTC
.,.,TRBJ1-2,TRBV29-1,CSVDGQHYGYTF,TGCAGCGTTGATGGTCAGCACTATGGCTACACCTTC
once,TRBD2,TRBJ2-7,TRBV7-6,CASRQTSGSVEQYF,TGTGCCAGCAGACAAACTAGCGGTAGCGTTGAGCAGTACTTC
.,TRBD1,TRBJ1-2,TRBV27,CASSSRPSTGAYGYTF,TGTGCCAGCAGTTCTCGGCCTTCGACAGGGGCATATGGCTACACCTTC
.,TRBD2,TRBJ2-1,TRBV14,CASSPRGGSGRNEQFF,TGTGCCAGCAGCCCCCGAGGGGGTAGCGGGAGGAATGAGCAGTTCTTC
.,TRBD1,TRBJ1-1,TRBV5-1,CASSPNNRGPLGGAFF,TGCGCCAGCAGCCCGAACAACAGGGGGCCCCTTGGTGGAGCTTTCTTT
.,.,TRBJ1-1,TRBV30,CAWDRDLRTNTEAFF,TGTGCCTGGGACCGGGACCTACGAACCAACACTGAAGCTTTCTTT
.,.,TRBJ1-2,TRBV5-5,CASSVVATVNYGYTF,TGTGCCAGCAGCGTAGTTGCCACAGTTAACTATGGCTACACCTTC
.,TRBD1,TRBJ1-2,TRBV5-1,CASSLDINRDRARGDYYGYTF,TGCGCCAGCAGCTTGGATATTAACAGGGACAGGGCCCGAGGAGATTACTATGGCTACACCTTC